These 32 T cell receptor beta chains were sequenced from one sample in a study of blood T cell repertoires in COVID-19. Method: immunoSEQ multiplex PCR; TCRdb's copy keeps in-frame clones and lacks some. The data contain 90,000 to 150,000 clones, 80% to 90% of them singletons. Input material: peripheral blood. The receptor source for this set is a woman aged 50 to 60 with active or convalescent COVID-19.

The chain has TRBV29-1 and TRBJ2-7; TRBD2 aligns across 13 bases. V was pared by 7 bases and J by 4 bases, with 4 bases of the junction left unmatched. CDR1 SQVTM and CDR2 ANQGSEA come from the germline V gene. CDR3 size: 13 residues. The CDR3 spells CSASGLAGYEQYF. The CDR3 bases are TGCAGCGCCTCGGGACTAGCGGGATACGAGCAGTACTTC.

The chain employs TRBV7-9 and TRBJ2-1, with D hard to call. Germline CDR1 is SEHNR and CDR2 is FQNEAQ (reference sequence). The V gene lost 0 bases and the J gene lost 8 bases, with 11 bases spanning the gap. This CDR3 contains 14 residues. The CDR3 DNA reads as TGTGCCAGCAGCTTAGCGGGCGCAGTCGATGAGCAGTTCTTC. This encodes CASSLAGAVDEQFF.

The chain has TRBV27 and TRBJ1-1; 7 nucleotides agree with TRBD1. The CDR3 is made up of 14 amino acids. From germline, CDR1 is MNHEY and CDR2 SMNVEV (reference sequence). V gave up 5 bases and J gave up 3 bases; unmatched junction bases: 6. CDR3 region: CASSPRQGHTEAFF. Here the CDR3 DNA reads TGTGCCAGCAGTCCACGACAGGGCCACACTGAAGCTTTCTTT.

The DNA for the CDR3 is TGTGCCTGGAGTGTATGGGACAGCTATGGCTACACCTTC. It codes for CAWSVWDSYGYTF. The chain uses TRBV30 and TRBJ1-2; 7 positions match TRBD1. Per germline, CDR1 GTSNPN and CDR2 SVGIG (reference sequence). The V and J ends lost 0 bases and 4 bases, in that order; junction bases with no gene match: 2. The CDR3 spans 13 residues.

The rearrangement uses TRBV5-4 and TRBJ2-6; D unresolved. Germline CDR1 and CDR2: SGHNT and YYREEE (reference sequence). V lost 4 bases and J 1 base, leaving 9 bases between the germline ends. CDR3 length equals 15 residues. CDR3 sequence (DNA): TGTGCCAGCAGCCCCGAGGTGTCTGGGGCCAACGTCCTGACTTTC. This gives the protein CASSPEVSGANVLTF.

The V gene is TRBV27, the J gene TRBJ2-5, with no clear D. Germline CDR1 and CDR2: MNHEY and SMNVEV (reference sequence). The CDR3 consists of 14 residues. V lost 6 bases and J 5 bases, leaving 16 bases between the germline ends. Here the CDR3 DNA reads TGTGCCAGCAGGACCCGCGCGCCCGGGGAGACCCAGTACTTC. It translates to CASRTRAPGETQYF.

The rearrangement uses TRBV18 and TRBJ1-1, with a tentative D call TRBD1 (5 bases). V dropped 2 bases and J dropped 3 bases, with 13 bases sitting between them. The CDR3 runs to 15 residues. The V gene's germline CDR1 is KGHSH and CDR2 LQKENI. CDR3 in DNA: TGTGCCAGCTCACCAAGGGGAAAGTCGGACACTGAAGCTTTCTTT. Its protein is CASSPRGKSDTEAFF. The variable domain in full, completed from reference TRBV18 and TRBJ1-1, reads NAGVMQNPRHLVRRRGQEARLRCSPMKGHSHVYWYRQLPEEGLKFMVYLQKENIIDESGMPKERFSAEFPKEGPSILRIQQVVRGDSAAYFCASSPRGKSDTEAFFGQGTRLTVV.

The chain joins TRBV28 to TRBJ1-2; the match to TRBD1 covers 7 bases. The CDR3 runs to 17 residues. Germline CDR1 reads MDHEN; CDR2 reads SYDVKM. The junction had 15 bases not matched to a gene; V was cut back by 5 bases and J by 3 bases. Here the CDR3 DNA reads TGTGCCAGCAGTCCCTCCGGGACAGTCCCGGGTGACTATGGCTACACCTTC. The encoded protein is CASSPSGTVPGDYGYTF.

The chain has TRBV29-1 and TRBJ1-1; D unclear. Germline CDR1 reads SQVTM; CDR2 reads ANQGSEA. The CDR3 extends over 16 amino acids. Between the trimmed V and J ends, which lost 1 base and 6 bases, there was a span of 21 bases. Here the CDR3 reads CSVEGRLQSMVPEAFF. The CDR3 DNA reads as TGCAGCGTTGAAGGTCGATTGCAGTCCATGGTCCCTGAAGCTTTCTTT. Full variable domain (outside the CDR3, taken from reference TRBV29-1 and TRBJ1-1): SAVISQKPSRDICQRGTSLTIQCQVDSQVTMMFWYRQQPGQSLTLIATANQGSEATYESGFVIDKFPISRPNLTFSTLTVSNMSPEDSSIYLCSVEGRLQSMVPEAFFGQGTRLTVV.

V and J are TRBV28 and TRBJ2-1, with 7 bases lining up with TRBD2. The germline CDR1 and CDR2 sequences are MDHEN and SYDVKM. The CDR3 is 15 amino acids. J was trimmed by 7 bases and V by 1 base; bases with no gene match: 7. CDR3 region: CASSLYPDSGNEQFF. In DNA form, the CDR3 reads TGTGCCAGCAGTTTATACCCTGATAGCGGGAATGAGCAGTTCTTC.

J is TRBJ2-1 and V is TRBV27, with 9 positions matching TRBD2. Germline V gives CDR1 MNHEY, CDR2 SMNVEV (reference sequence). The CDR3 consists of 16 residues. Losses at the gene ends were 1 base for V and 3 bases for J; bases not matched to a gene: 4. This chain's CDR3 is CASSLLGREGYNEQFF. The CDR3 coding sequence is TGTGCCAGCAGTTTATTAGGGCGGGAGGGCTACAATGAGCAGTTCTTC.

The table lists this clone with a count of one. This chain uses TRBV27 with TRBJ2-3, with D perhaps matching TRBD1 (6 bases). CDR1 is MNHEY, CDR2 SMNVEV, per germline (reference sequence). The CDR3 consists of 16 residues. V shed 6 bases and J shed 3 bases, with 19 bases lying between them. DNA for the CDR3: TGTGCCAGCAGAGTTACTACAGGGTCGCGAACAGATACGCAGTATTTT. Translated, it gives CASRVTTGSRTDTQYF.

The rearrangement links TRBV28 to TRBJ2-7; the D gene is possibly TRBD1 (5 bases). This CDR3 comprises 11 residues. V lost 6 bases, J lost 12 bases, and 15 bases lay in between. Germline V CDR1 and CDR2: MDHEN, SYDVKM. CDR3 residues: CASSQTVKRYF. Written as DNA, the CDR3 is TGTGCCAGCAGCCAGACAGTCAAACGGTACTTC.

This chain links TRBV5-1 with TRBJ2-7, with no clear D. Germline CDR1 is SGHRS and CDR2 is YFSETQ. The CDR3 has 13 residues. V shed 0 bases and J shed 9 bases, with 13 bases lying between them. CDR3 loop: CASSLGGAPPQYF. CDR3 DNA: TGCGCCAGCAGCTTGGGCGGCGCCCCCCCGCAGTACTTC. The full variable domain, rest sourced from reference TRBV5-1 and TRBJ2-7, is KAGVTQTPRYLIKTRGQQVTLSCSPISGHRSVSWYQQTPGQGLQFLFEYFSETQRNKGNFPGRFSGRQFSNSRSEMNVSTLELGDSALYLCASSLGGAPPQYFGPGTRLTVT.

The chain carries TRBV5-5 and TRBJ1-3; maybe TRBD1 (5 bases). The germline CDR1 and CDR2 sequences are SGHKS and YYEKEE (reference sequence). Trimming pared 3 bases from V and 2 bases from J, leaving 12 bases between. CDR3 length equals 15 residues. CDR3 DNA sequence: TGTGCCAGCAGCTGGGGCGGGAGAACTGGAAACACCATATATTTT. It translates to CASSWGGRTGNTIYF.

This sequence joins TRBV7-2 and TRBJ2-1; 7 nucleotides align to TRBD2. The CDR3 sequence is 14 residues long. CDR1 and CDR2 (germline): SGHTA, FQGNSA. J was trimmed by 6 bases and V by 2 bases; bases with no gene match: 4. The CDR3 DNA sequence: TGTGCCAGCAGCTTACGACTAGCCAGCAATGAGCAGTTCTTC. Amino acid sequence: CASSLRLASNEQFF.

The chain has TRBV9 and TRBJ1-2; no definite D call. The CDR3 runs to 12 residues. V lost 4 bases and J 8 bases, leaving 12 bases between the germline ends. Germline values: CDR1 SGDLS, CDR2 YYNGEE. The CDR3 loop reads CASSPIDFGYTF. CDR3 in DNA: TGTGCCAGCAGCCCCATAGACTTCGGCTACACCTTC. The full variable domain, completed using reference TRBV9 and TRBJ1-2, is DSGVTQTPKHLITATGQRVTLRCSPRSGDLSVYWYQQSLDQGLQFLIQYYNGEERAKGNILERFSAQQFPDLHSELNLSSLELGDSALYFCASSPIDFGYTFGSGTRLTVV.

CDR3: CATSRSRELNYGYTF. CDR3 DNA sequence: TGTGCCACCAGCAGGAGCAGGGAACTTAACTATGGCTACACCTTC. The gene calls are TRBV15 and TRBJ1-2; tentatively, D is TRBD1 (5 bases). This CDR3 has 15 residues. Germline V gene data show CDR1 as LNHNV and CDR2 as YYDKDF (reference sequence). Trimming shortened V by 3 bases and J by 1 base, and 12 bases separated the two germline ends.

The chain has TRBV6-2 or TRBV6-3 and TRBJ1-6; TRBD1 matches 7 bases. V was clipped by 4 bases and J by 8 bases; unmatched bases: 2. This CDR3 is built from 13 residues. CDR1 is MNHEY, CDR2 SVGEGT, per germline. CDR3 residues: CASSFGQDSPLHF. Written as DNA, the CDR3 is TGTGCCAGCAGTTTCGGACAGGATTCACCCCTCCACTTT.

The sample holds one count of this clone. The genes are TRBV18 and TRBJ1-2; TRBD1 matches 8 bases. CDR1 is KGHSH, CDR2 LQKENI, per germline. V was clipped by 4 bases and J by 2 bases; unmatched bases: 3. CDR3 size: 14 residues. DNA for the CDR3: TGTGCCAGCTCACTGGACAGGGCGAACTATGGCTACACCTTC. Translated, it gives CASSLDRANYGYTF.

This clone appeared a single time. The CDR3: CASSIVLAGSGELFF. For the CDR3, the DNA is TGTGCCAGTAGTATAGTGCTGGCCGGGAGCGGGGAGCTGTTTTTT. The chain recombines TRBV19 with TRBJ2-2; weak D call: TRBD2 (6 bases). The CDR3 runs 15 residues. V shed 1 base and J shed 7 bases, with 13 bases lying between them. The V gene's germline CDR1 is LNHDA and CDR2 SQIVND (reference sequence).

The chain employs TRBV6-2 or TRBV6-3 and TRBJ2-7; D unresolved. The CDR3 extends over 12 amino acids. Germline loops: CDR1 MNHEY, CDR2 SVGEGT. V was shortened by 6 bases and J by 0 bases, with 6 bases between the two germline ends. The DNA of the CDR3 is TGTGCCAGCAGCCTATCCTCCTACGAGCAGTACTTC. Its protein is CASSLSSYEQYF.

The gene calls are TRBV7-9 and TRBJ2-1, with D maybe TRBD2 (5 bases). This CDR3 contains 16 residues. Germline CDR1 reads SEHNR; CDR2 reads FQNEAQ (reference sequence). Trimming pared 4 bases from V and 4 bases from J, leaving 17 bases between. CDR3 bases: TGTGCCAGCAGCTCCCGTGTGGGCGGGTATTACAATGAGCAGTTCTTC. Its protein is CASSSRVGGYYNEQFF. Filled out from reference TRBV7-9 and TRBJ2-1, the complete variable domain reads DTGVSQNPRHKITKRGQNVTFRCDPISEHNRLYWYRQTLGQGPEFLTYFQNEAQLEKSRLLSDRFSAERPKGSFSTLEIQRTEQGDSAMYLCASSSRVGGYYNEQFFGPGTRLTVL.

The chain carries TRBV19 and TRBJ1-1; 9 positions agree with TRBD1. With V trimmed by 9 bases and J by 4 bases, 6 bases remained unmatched. The germline gives CDR1 LNHDA, CDR2 SQIVND (reference sequence). This CDR3 comprises 13 residues. CDR3 bases: TGTGCCAGCACAGGGGGCGCGGGCACTGAAGCTTTCTTT. Translated, it gives CASTGGAGTEAFF.

The V and J genes are TRBV24-1 and TRBJ1-1; TRBD1 matches 7 bases. CDR1 and CDR2 (germline): KGHDR, SFDVKD. This CDR3 has 14 amino acids. V shed 4 bases and J 7 bases; nucleotides not matched to a gene: 8. The CDR3 DNA reads TGTGCCACCAGTGAAACCGGAGGGGGCCATGAAGCTTTCTTT. Amino acids: CATSETGGGHEAFF.

The rearrangement uses TRBV7-9 and TRBJ1-1; D is perhaps TRBD1 (6 bases). The CDR3 consists of 19 residues. Germline-derived CDR1 and CDR2 are SEHNR and FQNEAQ (reference sequence). Trimming left V 5 bases short and J 1 base short, with 26 bases between. The CDR3 sequence: CASSRPSQRTAAWNTEAFF. In DNA form, the CDR3 reads TGTGCCAGCAGCCGTCCCAGCCAAAGGACAGCAGCCTGGAACACTGAAGCTTTCTTT.

This chain connects TRBV5-4 to TRBJ2-2; D may be TRBD1 (6 bases). The V and J ends lost 4 bases and 3 bases respectively, with 16 bases between them. CDR3 length: 16 amino acids. The germline V gene has CDR1 SGHNT and CDR2 YYREEE (reference sequence). CDR3 region: CASSSSSDRYTGELFF. DNA for the CDR3: TGTGCCAGCAGCAGCTCCTCTGACAGGTACACCGGGGAGCTGTTTTTT.

The genes are TRBV10-3 and TRBJ1-6, with no clear D. The CDR3 has 13 amino acids. CDR1 and CDR2 from the germline V gene are ENHRY and SYGVKD. The germline V and J ends were trimmed by 7 bases and 7 bases, with 11 bases remaining between them. DNA of the CDR3: TGTGCCATCACTCTGGGAGGAAATTCACCCCTCCACTTT. Translation gives CAITLGGNSPLHF.

The chain carries TRBV30 and TRBJ1-2; no definite D call. V was trimmed by 2 bases and J by 7 bases, leaving 11 bases between them. CDR1 is GTSNPN and CDR2 is SVGIG in the germline V gene (reference sequence). The CDR3 has 12 residues. The CDR3 bases are TGTGCCTGGAGTCGGCAGGCCAGTGGCTACACCTTC. Translated: CAWSRQASGYTF. Drawing the rest from reference TRBV30 and TRBJ1-2, the complete variable domain is SQTIHQWPATLVQPVGSPLSLECTVEGTSNPNLYWYRQAAGRGLQLLFYSVGIGQISSEVPQNLSASRPQDRQFILSSKKLLLSDSGFYLCAWSRQASGYTFGSGTRLTVV.

This chain links TRBV30 with TRBJ2-7; D not certain. V dropped 0 bases and J dropped 11 bases, with 11 bases sitting between them. There are 11 residues in the CDR3. Germline loops: CDR1 GTSNPN, CDR2 SVGIG (reference sequence). The CDR3 spells CAWSVGARKYF. CDR3 bases: TGTGCCTGGAGTGTTGGCGCGCGGAAGTACTTC.

The V gene is TRBV6-6, the J gene TRBJ1-2, with TRBD1 as a possible D gene (5 bases). CDR1 and CDR2 (germline): MNHNY, SVGAGI (reference sequence). This CDR3 is built from 13 residues. The ends were cut back, 6 bases at V and 2 bases at J, with 10 bases in the middle. The DNA for the CDR3 is TGTGCCAGCAGCACACAGGAAAACTATGGCTACACCTTC. Its translation: CASSTQENYGYTF.

The rearrangement links TRBV30 to TRBJ2-1; D is unclear. This CDR3 comprises 14 residues. CDR1 GTSNPN and CDR2 SVGIG come from the germline V gene (reference sequence). With 0 bases removed from V and 5 bases from J, the gap between germline ends came to 11 bases. CDR3 residues: CAWSVRSDDNEQFF. The CDR3 DNA is TGTGCCTGGAGTGTTAGGAGTGATGACAATGAGCAGTTCTTC. Complete variable domain (other parts from reference TRBV30 and TRBJ2-1): SQTIHQWPATLVQPVGSPLSLECTVEGTSNPNLYWYRQAAGRGLQLLFYSVGIGQISSEVPQNLSASRPQDRQFILSSKKLLLSDSGFYLCAWSVRSDDNEQFFGPGTRLTVL.